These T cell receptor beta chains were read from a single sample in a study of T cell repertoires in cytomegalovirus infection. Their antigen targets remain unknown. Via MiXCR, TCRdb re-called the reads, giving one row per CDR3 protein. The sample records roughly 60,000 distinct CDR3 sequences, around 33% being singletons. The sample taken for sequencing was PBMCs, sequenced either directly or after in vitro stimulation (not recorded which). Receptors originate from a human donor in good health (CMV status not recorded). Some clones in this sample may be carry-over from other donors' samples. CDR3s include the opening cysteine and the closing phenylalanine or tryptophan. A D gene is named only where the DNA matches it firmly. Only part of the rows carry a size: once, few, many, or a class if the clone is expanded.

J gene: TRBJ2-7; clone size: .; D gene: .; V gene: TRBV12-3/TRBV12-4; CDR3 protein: CASSYLSGSYEQYF; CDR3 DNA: TGTGCCAGCAGTTATTTGAGTGGGTCCTACGAGCAGTACTTC
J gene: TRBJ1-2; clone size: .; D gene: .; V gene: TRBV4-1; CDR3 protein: CASSPKEPYGYTF; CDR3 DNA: TGCGCCAGCAGCCCCAAAGAGCCCTATGGCTACACCTTC
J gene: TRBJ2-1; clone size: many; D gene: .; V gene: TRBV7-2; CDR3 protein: CASSLRSETYNEQFF; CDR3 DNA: TGTGCCAGCAGCTTAAGGTCGGAGACCTACAATGAGCAGTTCTTC
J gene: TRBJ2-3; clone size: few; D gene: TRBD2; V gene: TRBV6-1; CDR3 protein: CASSELPLGRETDTQYF; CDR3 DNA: TGTGCCAGCAGTGAACTCCCCCTGGGGCGGGAGACAGATACGCAGTATTTT
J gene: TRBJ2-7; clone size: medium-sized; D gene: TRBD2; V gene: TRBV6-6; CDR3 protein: CASSYLAGAEYEQYF; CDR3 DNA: TGTGCCAGCAGTTATCTAGCGGGGGCAGAATACGAGCAGTACTTC
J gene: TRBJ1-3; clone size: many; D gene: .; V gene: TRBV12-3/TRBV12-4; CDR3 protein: CASMRSGNTIYF; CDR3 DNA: TGTGCCAGCATGCGATCTGGAAACACCATATATTTT
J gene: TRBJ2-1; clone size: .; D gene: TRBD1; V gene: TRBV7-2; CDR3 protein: CASSLTRLSTGSKWQFF; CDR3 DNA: TGTGCCAGCAGCTTAACCAGACTCTCGACAGGGTCAAAGTGGCAGTTCTTC
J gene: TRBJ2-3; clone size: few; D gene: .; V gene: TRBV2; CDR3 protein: CASSESSPDTQYF; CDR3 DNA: TGTGCCAGCAGTGAATCTAGTCCAGATACGCAGTATTTT
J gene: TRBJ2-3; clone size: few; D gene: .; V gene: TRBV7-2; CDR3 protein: CASSLGRSTDTQYF; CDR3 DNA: TGTGCCAGCAGCTTAGGGCGGAGCACAGATACGCAGTATTTT
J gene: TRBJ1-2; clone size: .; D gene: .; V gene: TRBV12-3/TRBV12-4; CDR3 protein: CASSLSVGGAGYTF; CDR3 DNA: TGTGCCAGCAGTTTATCAGTTGGAGGGGCCGGCTACACCTTC
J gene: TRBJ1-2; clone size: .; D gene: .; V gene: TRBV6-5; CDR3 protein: CASSYVGVEGYTF; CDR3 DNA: TGTGCCAGCAGTTACGTGGGGGTGGAGGGCTACACCTTC
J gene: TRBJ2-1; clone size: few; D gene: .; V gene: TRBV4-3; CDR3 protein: CASSLDGLEEENEQFF; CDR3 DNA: TGCGCCAGCAGCCTGGATGGACTGGAGGAGGAGAATGAGCAGTTCTTC
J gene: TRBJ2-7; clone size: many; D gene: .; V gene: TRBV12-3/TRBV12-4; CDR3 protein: CASSLFGIDEQYF; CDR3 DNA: TGTGCCAGCAGTTTATTCGGGATCGACGAGCAGTACTTC